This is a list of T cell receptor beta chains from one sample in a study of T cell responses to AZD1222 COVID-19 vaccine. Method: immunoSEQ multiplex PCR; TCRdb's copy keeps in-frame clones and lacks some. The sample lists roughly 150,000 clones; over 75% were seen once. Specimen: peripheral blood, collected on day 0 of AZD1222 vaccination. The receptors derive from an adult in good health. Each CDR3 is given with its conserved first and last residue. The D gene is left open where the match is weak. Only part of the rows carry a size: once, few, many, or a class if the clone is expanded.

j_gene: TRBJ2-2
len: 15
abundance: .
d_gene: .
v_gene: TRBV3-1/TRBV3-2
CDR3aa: CASSHLLQGSGELFF
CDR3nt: TGTGCCAGCAGTCACCTTTTACAGGGTAGCGGGGAGCTGTTTTTT

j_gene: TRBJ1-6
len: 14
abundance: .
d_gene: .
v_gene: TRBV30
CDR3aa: CAWSAGQNNSPLHF
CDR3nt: TGTGCCTGGAGTGCTGGACAGAATAATTCACCCCTCCACTTT

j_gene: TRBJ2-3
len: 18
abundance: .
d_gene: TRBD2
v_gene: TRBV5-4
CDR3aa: CASSGGTSGRAGTDTQYF
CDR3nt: TGTGCCAGCAGCGGGGGGACTAGCGGGAGGGCGGGCACAGATACGCAGTATTTT

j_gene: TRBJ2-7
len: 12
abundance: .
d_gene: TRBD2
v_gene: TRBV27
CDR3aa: CASNLAAYEQYF
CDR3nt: TGTGCCAGCAATCTAGCGGCCTACGAGCAGTACTTC

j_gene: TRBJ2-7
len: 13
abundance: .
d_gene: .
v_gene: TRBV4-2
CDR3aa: CASSQGLDYEQYF
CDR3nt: TGTGCCAGCAGCCAAGGGCTGGATTACGAGCAGTACTTC

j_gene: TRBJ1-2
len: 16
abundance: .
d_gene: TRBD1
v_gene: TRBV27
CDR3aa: CASSLSGQGVDYGYTF
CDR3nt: TGTGCCAGCAGTTTATCGGGGCAGGGGGTAGACTATGGCTACACCTTC

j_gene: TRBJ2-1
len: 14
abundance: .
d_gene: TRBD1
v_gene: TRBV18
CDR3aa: CASSVSRGLNEQFF
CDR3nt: TGTGCCAGCTCAGTTTCCAGGGGGCTTAATGAGCAGTTCTTC

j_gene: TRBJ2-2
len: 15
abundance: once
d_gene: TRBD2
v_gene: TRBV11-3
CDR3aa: CASSELAGGTGELFF
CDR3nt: TGTGCCAGCAGCGAACTAGCGGGGGGCACCGGGGAGCTGTTTTTT

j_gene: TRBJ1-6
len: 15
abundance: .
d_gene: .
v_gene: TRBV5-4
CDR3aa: CASSFGGRYNSPLHF
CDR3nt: TGTGCCAGCAGCTTTGGGGGGCGGTATAATTCACCCCTCCACTTT

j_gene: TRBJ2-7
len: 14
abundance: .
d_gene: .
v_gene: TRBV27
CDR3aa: CASSLKALAYEQYF
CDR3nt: TGTGCCAGCAGTTTAAAGGCGCTGGCCTACGAGCAGTACTTC

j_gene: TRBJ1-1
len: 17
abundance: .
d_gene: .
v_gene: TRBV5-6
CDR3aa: CASRRRTDNFMNTEAFF
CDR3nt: TGTGCCAGCAGGAGGCGGACAGACAATTTTATGAACACTGAAGCTTTCTTT

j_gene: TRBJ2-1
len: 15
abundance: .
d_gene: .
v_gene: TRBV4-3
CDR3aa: CASSQVWASGNEQFF
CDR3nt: TGCGCCAGCAGCCAAGTGTGGGCGTCTGGGAATGAGCAGTTCTTC

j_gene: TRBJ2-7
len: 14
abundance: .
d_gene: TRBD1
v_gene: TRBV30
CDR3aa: CAWRWGTGAYEQYF
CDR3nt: TGTGCCTGGAGGTGGGGGACAGGGGCTTACGAGCAGTACTTC

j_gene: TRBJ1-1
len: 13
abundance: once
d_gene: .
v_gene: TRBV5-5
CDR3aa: CASSLWVNTEAFF
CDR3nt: TGTGCCAGCAGCTTGTGGGTAAACACTGAAGCTTTCTTT

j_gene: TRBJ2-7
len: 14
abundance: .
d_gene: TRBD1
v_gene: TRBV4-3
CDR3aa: CASSQNRGSYEQYF
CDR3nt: TGCGCCAGCAGCCAAAACAGGGGCTCCTACGAGCAGTACTTC

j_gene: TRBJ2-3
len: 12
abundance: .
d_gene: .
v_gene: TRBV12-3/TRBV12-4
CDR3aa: CASSERSDTQYF
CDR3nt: TGTGCCAGCAGCGAACGGAGTGATACGCAGTATTTT

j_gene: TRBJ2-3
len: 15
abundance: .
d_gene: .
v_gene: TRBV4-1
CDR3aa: CASSQGLLASPGQYF
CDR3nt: TGCGCCAGCAGCCAAGGGCTGCTTGCTAGCCCAGGGCAGTATTTT

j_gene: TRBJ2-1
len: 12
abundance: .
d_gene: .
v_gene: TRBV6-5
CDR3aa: CASSSLQGGQFF
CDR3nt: TGTGCCAGCAGTTCGCTTCAAGGCGGGCAGTTCTTC

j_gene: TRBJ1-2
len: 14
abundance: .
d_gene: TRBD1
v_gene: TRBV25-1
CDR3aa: CASSDLPTGSGYTF
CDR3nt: TGTGCCAGCAGTGATCTCCCGACAGGGAGTGGCTACACCTTC

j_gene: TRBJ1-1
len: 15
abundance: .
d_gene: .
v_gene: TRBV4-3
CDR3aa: CASSQEGGISTEAFF
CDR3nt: TGCGCCAGCAGCCAAGAGGGGGGGATTAGTACTGAAGCTTTCTTT

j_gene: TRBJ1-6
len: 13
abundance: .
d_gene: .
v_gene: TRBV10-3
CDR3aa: CAISESFNSPLHF
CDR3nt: TGTGCCATCAGTGAGTCGTTTAATTCACCCCTCCACTTT

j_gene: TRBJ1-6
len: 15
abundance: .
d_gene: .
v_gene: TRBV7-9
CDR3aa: CASSFAEQAGAPLHF
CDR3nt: TGTGCCAGCAGCTTTGCTGAACAGGCGGGCGCACCCCTCCACTTT

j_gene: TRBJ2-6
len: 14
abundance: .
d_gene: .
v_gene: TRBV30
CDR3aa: CAWNGRIRANVLTF
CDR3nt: TGTGCCTGGAATGGACGGATAAGGGCCAACGTCCTGACTTTC

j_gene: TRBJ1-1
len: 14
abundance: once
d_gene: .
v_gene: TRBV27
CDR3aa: CASSRTVMNTEAFF
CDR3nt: TGTGCCAGCAGTAGGACAGTCATGAACACTGAAGCTTTCTTT

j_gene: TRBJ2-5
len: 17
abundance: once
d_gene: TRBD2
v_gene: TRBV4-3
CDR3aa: CASSQEVSGGGRETQYF
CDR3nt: TGCGCCAGCAGCCAAGAAGTATCGGGCGGGGGGCGGGAGACCCAGTACTTC

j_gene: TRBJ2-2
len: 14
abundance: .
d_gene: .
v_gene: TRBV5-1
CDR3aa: CASSFGQATGELFF
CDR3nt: TGCGCCAGCAGCTTTGGGCAGGCCACCGGGGAGCTGTTTTTT

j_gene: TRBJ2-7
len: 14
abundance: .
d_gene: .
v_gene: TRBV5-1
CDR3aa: CASSPSGGHYEQYF
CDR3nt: TGCGCCAGCAGCCCAAGTGGGGGACATTACGAGCAGTACTTC

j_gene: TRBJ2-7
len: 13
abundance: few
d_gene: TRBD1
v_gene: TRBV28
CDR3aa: CASRPGQIYEQYF
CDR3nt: TGTGCCAGCAGGCCGGGACAGATCTACGAGCAGTACTTC

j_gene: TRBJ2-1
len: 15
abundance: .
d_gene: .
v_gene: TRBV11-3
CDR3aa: CASSFERALYNEQFF
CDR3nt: TGTGCCAGCAGCTTTGAGCGGGCCTTATACAATGAGCAGTTCTTC

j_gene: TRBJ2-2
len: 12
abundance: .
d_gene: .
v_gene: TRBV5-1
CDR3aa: CASSLQGWELFF
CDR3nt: TGCGCCAGCAGCTTACAGGGATGGGAGCTGTTTTTT

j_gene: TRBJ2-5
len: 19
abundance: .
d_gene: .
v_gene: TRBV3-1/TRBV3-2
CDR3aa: CASSQVNFDVDPGRETQYF
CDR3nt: TGTGCCAGCAGCCAAGTGAACTTTGACGTAGACCCGGGCAGGGAGACCCAGTACTTC

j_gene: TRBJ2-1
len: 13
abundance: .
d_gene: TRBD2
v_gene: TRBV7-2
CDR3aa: CASSLGTGTSKFF
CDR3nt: TGTGCCAGCAGCTTGGGCACCGGGACTAGTAAGTTCTTC

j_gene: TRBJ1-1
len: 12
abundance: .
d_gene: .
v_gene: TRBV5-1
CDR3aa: CASRRGNTEAFF
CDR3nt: TGCGCCAGCAGAAGGGGAAACACTGAAGCTTTCTTT

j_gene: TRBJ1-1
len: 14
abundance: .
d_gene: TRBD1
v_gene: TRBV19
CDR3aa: CATLGQGGNTEAFF
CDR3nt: TGTGCCACCCTCGGACAGGGAGGGAACACTGAAGCTTTCTTT

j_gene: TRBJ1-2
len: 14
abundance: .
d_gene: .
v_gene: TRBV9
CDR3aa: CASSEPSLIYGYTF
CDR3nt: TGTGCCAGCAGCGAGCCGTCCCTTATCTATGGCTACACCTTC

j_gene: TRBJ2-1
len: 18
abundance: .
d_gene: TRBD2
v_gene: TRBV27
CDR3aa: CASSYQGLAGFSYNEQFF
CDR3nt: TGTGCCAGCAGTTATCAGGGACTAGCGGGATTCTCCTACAATGAGCAGTTCTTC

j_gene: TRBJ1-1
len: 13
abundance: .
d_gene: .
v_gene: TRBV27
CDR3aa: CASSLSEGGKAFF
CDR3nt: TGTGCCAGCAGTTTATCGGAGGGGGGCAAAGCTTTCTTT

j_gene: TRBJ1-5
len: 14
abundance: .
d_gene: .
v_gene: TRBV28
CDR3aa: CASSLGELTRDANF
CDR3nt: TGTGCCAGCAGTTTGGGGGAGTTGACACGGGACGCGAATTTT

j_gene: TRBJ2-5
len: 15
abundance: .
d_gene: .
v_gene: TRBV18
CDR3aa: CASSPQQGTQETQYF
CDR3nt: TGTGCCAGCTCACCTCAACAGGGGACTCAGGAGACCCAGTACTTC

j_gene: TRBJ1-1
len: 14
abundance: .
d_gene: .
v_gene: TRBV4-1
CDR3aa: CASSQRGGRTEAFF
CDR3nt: TGCGCCAGCAGCCAGAGGGGGGGGCGAACTGAAGCTTTCTTT

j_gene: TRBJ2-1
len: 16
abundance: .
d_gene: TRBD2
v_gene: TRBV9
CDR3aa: CASSGAGAGVYNEQFF
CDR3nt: TGTGCCAGCAGCGGTGCAGGAGCGGGAGTTTACAATGAGCAGTTCTTC

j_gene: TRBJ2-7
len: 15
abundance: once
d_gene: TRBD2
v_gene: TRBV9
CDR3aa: CASSPRLAGTYEQYF
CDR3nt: TGTGCCAGCAGCCCACGACTAGCGGGGACATACGAGCAGTACTTC

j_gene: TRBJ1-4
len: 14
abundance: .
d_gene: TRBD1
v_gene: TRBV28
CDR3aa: CASRLQGTGEKLFF
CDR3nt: TGTGCCAGCAGGTTACAGGGGACGGGTGAAAAACTGTTTTTT

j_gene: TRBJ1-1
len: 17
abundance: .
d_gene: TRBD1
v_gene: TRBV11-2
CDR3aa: CASSLMGQGAQGTEAFF
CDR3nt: TGTGCCAGCAGCTTAATGGGACAGGGGGCGCAGGGCACTGAAGCTTTCTTT

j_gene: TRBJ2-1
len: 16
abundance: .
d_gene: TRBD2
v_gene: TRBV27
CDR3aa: CASSHEGLAGVNEQFF
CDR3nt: TGTGCCAGCAGTCATGAGGGACTAGCGGGAGTTAATGAGCAGTTCTTC

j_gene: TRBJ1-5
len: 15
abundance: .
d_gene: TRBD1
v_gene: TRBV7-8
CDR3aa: CASSLGTGSNQPQHF
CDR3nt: TGTGCCAGCAGCTTAGGGACAGGAAGCAATCAGCCCCAGCATTTT

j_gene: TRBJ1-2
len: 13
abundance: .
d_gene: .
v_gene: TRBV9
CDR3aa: CASSDGSTYGYTF
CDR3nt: TGTGCCAGCAGCGACGGGAGTACCTATGGCTACACCTTC

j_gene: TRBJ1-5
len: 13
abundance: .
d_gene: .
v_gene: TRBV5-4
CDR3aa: CASSEGIDQPQHF
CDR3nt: TGTGCCAGCAGCGAGGGGATTGATCAGCCCCAGCATTTT

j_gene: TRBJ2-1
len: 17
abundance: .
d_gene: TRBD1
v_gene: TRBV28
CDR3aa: CASSFGGEGALWNEQFF
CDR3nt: TGTGCCAGCAGTTTTGGAGGAGAGGGGGCCCTGTGGAATGAGCAGTTCTTC